The 7 T cell receptor beta chains reported below all come from one sample, sequenced in a study of cytomegalovirus exposure and HLA in healthy donors. PCR employed 60 Vbeta and 13 Jbeta primers. Libraries were prepared by immunoSEQ multiplex PCR; TCRdb keeps only in-frame clonotypes and omits some of them. The data hold around 120,000 clones, with 80% observed a single time. Sequencing was carried out using PBMCs. The receptor set was obtained from a female donor in good health and CMV-seropositive.

This chain joins TRBV6-1 and TRBJ2-1, with 8 bases matching TRBD1. Germline V lookup: CDR1 MNHNS, CDR2 SASEGT. Unmatched junction bases numbered 3, after V lost 1 base and J lost 10 bases. The CDR3 consists of 13 residues. CDR3 protein: CASSEVDRAEQFF. CDR3 in DNA: TGTGCCAGCAGTGAAGTGGACAGGGCAGAGCAGTTCTTC.

The count of this clone is one. The chain has TRBV6-1 and TRBJ2-3; D is perhaps TRBD2 (6 bases). CDR3 length: 13 amino acids. V was trimmed by 2 bases and J by 7 bases, leaving 10 bases between them. Germline lookup yields CDR1 MNHNS and CDR2 SASEGT. CDR3 amino acids: CASSESGLNTQYF. The CDR3 DNA reads as TGTGCCAGCAGTGAAAGCGGGTTAAATACGCAGTATTTT.

Here the CDR3 DNA reads TGTGCCAGCAGTCCGACAGGGGCTGGAAACACCATATATTTT. This sequence encodes CASSPTGAGNTIYF. V is TRBV6-6 and J is TRBJ1-3; 8 bases fit TRBD1. Trimming removed 5 bases from V and 2 bases from J; junction bases left unmatched: 2. This CDR3 region has 14 residues. Germline V gives CDR1 MNHNY, CDR2 SVGAGI (reference sequence).

V is TRBV28 and J is TRBJ1-2, with TRBD1 identical over 8 bases. V gave up 5 bases and J gave up 6 bases; unmatched junction bases: 11. The germline V gene encodes CDR1 MDHEN and CDR2 SYDVKM. The CDR3 has 15 residues. CDR3 residues: CASSQPGGIIDGYTF. CDR3 nucleotide sequence: TGTGCCAGCAGTCAACCAGGGGGCATCATTGATGGCTACACCTTC.

This clone appeared a single time. One junction end disagrees with the germline gene, perhaps due to a read error. The chain recombines TRBV30 with TRBJ1-1; D possibly corresponds to TRBD1 (5 bases). CDR3 length: 13 residues. Per germline, CDR1 GTSNPN and CDR2 SVGIG (reference sequence). The CDR3 protein is CAWMTEPNTGAFF. The CDR3 DNA sequence: TGTGCCTGGATGACAGAGCCGAACACTGGAGCTTTCTTT.

The gene calls are TRBV6-5 and TRBJ2-7, with D perhaps matching TRBD2 (7 bases). The germline V gene encodes CDR1 MNHEY and CDR2 SVGAGI. Trimming pared 6 bases from V and 2 bases from J, leaving 17 bases between. This CDR3 is 15 amino acids long. CDR3 protein: CASSQGGGTPYEQYF. The DNA for the CDR3 is TGTGCCAGCAGCCAAGGGGGGGGGACCCCCTACGAGCAGTACTTC.

The gene calls are TRBV4-3 and TRBJ1-2, with D uncertain. The CDR3 contains 13 residues. V dropped 2 bases and J dropped 8 bases, with 12 bases sitting between them. Germline CDR1 and CDR2: LGHNA and YSLEER. The CDR3 protein is CASSQRLEVGYTF. DNA for the CDR3: TGCGCCAGCAGCCAACGACTTGAAGTCGGCTACACCTTC.